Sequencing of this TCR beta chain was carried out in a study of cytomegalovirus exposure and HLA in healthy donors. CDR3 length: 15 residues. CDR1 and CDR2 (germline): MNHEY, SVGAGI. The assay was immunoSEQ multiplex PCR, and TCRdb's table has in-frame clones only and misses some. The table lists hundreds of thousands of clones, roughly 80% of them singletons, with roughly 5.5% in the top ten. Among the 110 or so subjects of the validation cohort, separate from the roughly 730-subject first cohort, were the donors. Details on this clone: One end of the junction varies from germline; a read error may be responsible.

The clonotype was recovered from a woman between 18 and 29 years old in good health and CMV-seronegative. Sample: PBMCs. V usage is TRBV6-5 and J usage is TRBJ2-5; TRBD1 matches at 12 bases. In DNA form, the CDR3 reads TGTGCCAGCAGTCACAGGGACAGGGGGCAAGGGACCCAGTACTTC. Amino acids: CASSHRDRGQGTQYF.